The clone carrying this TCR beta chain was recorded only once. This sample was included in a study of shared clonotypes between healthy human individuals. Sequencing was performed with immunoSEQ multiplex PCR; in TCRdb, only in-frame clones are kept and a portion is missing. Of about 2.1 million clones in the sample, roughly 95% were seen once. CD45RO-negative, CCR7-positively selected cells formed the naive CD8 fraction, excluding terminally differentiated effector memory CD45RA+ cells. Trimming removed 5 bases at V and 5 bases at J, with 16 bases between. There are 15 residues in the CDR3. Looked up from germline, CDR1 is MNHEY and CDR2 is SMNVEV (reference sequence).

Sequencing was performed on naive CD8+ T cells from PBMCs. This receptor was taken from a man aged 18 to 30 in good health. Some clones in this sample may be carry-over from other donors' samples. The V call is TRBV27, the J call TRBJ2-1, with TRBD1 as a possible D gene (5 bases). CDR3 region: CASSLIPGHHNEQFF. The CDR3 region has the DNA TGTGCCAGCAGTCTCATTCCTGGACACCACAATGAGCAGTTCTTC.